Listed below are T cell receptor beta chains from one sample, sequenced in a study of blood T cell repertoires in COVID-19. Produced via immunoSEQ multiplex PCR; TCRdb's table is partial and in-frame only. Of about 330,000 clones listed, about 90% are singletons. Sequenced sample: PBMCs or T cells enriched from blood (not recorded which). These receptor sequences come from a woman aged 25 to 39 who had recovered from COVID-19. The CDR3 runs from the conserved cysteine through the conserved F or W. The D gene is left open where the match is weak. Size is omitted from some rows. Given values are once, few, many or a class for expanded clones.

TGTGCCATCAGTGAGGGACAGATAAAGGATCAGCCCCAGCATTTT	CAISEGQIKDQPQHF	.	.	TRBV10-3	TRBJ1-5
TGTGCCAGCTCCAACAGCGGGGATGATGGCTACACCTTC	CASSNSGDDGYTF	.	.	TRBV6-5	TRBJ1-2
TGTGCCAGCAGATGGACAGGGGAGGCTACGGAGCAGTTCTTC	CASRWTGEATEQFF	TRBD1	.	TRBV5-5	TRBJ2-1
TGTGCCAGCAGCTTATTAAGCCTAGCGGGGTTCGAGCAGTACTTC	CASSLLSLAGFEQYF	TRBD2	.	TRBV13	TRBJ2-7
TGTGCCAGCAGCCAAGATGGCGCAGGCCGGCGAGCTTTCTTT	CASSQDGAGRRAFF	.	.	TRBV3-1/TRBV3-2	TRBJ1-1
TGTGCCAGCAGCCGCGAAGGGAAGTTTCAGCGGGGGCCCGAGACCCAGTACTTC	CASSREGKFQRGPETQYF	TRBD2	once	TRBV6-2/TRBV6-3	TRBJ2-5
TGCGCCAGCAGTGAGTCCGCCCTTACGGGCGGGCCACTATCTGAATACGAGCAGTACTTC	CASSESALTGGPLSEYEQYF	.	.	TRBV10-2	TRBJ2-7
TGTGCCAGCAGCTTAGCGCGGGCCGGGTATGGCTACACCTTC	CASSLARAGYGYTF	.	once	TRBV7-8	TRBJ1-2
TGTGCCACCAGAGGGACCGGGACAGCGGGCGGGGAGCTGTTTTTT	CATRGTGTAGGELFF	.	once	TRBV15	TRBJ2-2
TGTGCCAGCAGCCAAGCGTATGAGCAGTTCTTC	CASSQAYEQFF	.	.	TRBV14	TRBJ2-1
TGCGCCAGCAGCTCTTGGGACAGGGATGGCTACACCTTC	CASSSWDRDGYTF	TRBD1	.	TRBV5-1	TRBJ1-2
TGCGCCAGCAGCTTACAGCTATCGAACACTGAAGCTTTCTTT	CASSLQLSNTEAFF	.	.	TRBV5-1	TRBJ1-1
TGTGCCAGCAGCCAAGGAAGAGGACTGCAAGAGACCCAGTACTTC	CASSQGRGLQETQYF	.	.	TRBV3-1/TRBV3-2	TRBJ2-5
TGTGCCTGGAGTTGGGGGGGCCGACAGCCCCAGCATTTT	CAWSWGGRQPQHF	.	.	TRBV30	TRBJ1-5
TGTGCCAGCAGTTACAGGGGTCATGAGCAGTTCTTC	CASSYRGHEQFF	.	.	TRBV6-5	TRBJ2-1
TGTGCCAGCAGCTTGGGGAACCGAGGACAGGGAGCGTTGGAGACCCAGTACTTC	CASSLGNRGQGALETQYF	TRBD1	.	TRBV7-9	TRBJ2-5
TGTGCCAGGCCGGGACTAGCGGGGGGGCGGCTCGGGTGGGATGAGCAGTTCTTC	CARPGLAGGRLGWDEQFF	TRBD2	few	TRBV27	TRBJ2-1
TGTGCCAGCAGTCGCACAGGGGCCACGGGTGAAAAACTGTTTTTT	CASSRTGATGEKLFF	TRBD1	once	TRBV7-9	TRBJ1-4
TGCAGCGTTGAATACGAGGGCAGGACTTTCTTT	CSVEYEGRTFF	.	.	TRBV29-1	TRBJ1-1
TGCAGTGCTAGAGACCGAGAGACCCAGTACTTC	CSARDRETQYF	.	.	TRBV20-1	TRBJ2-5
TGTGCCAGCAGCTTCGGAGCGATAGCGTCTGGGGAGCTGTTTTTT	CASSFGAIASGELFF	.	.	TRBV11-2	TRBJ2-2
TGCGCCAGCAGCCAACTCCCAGGGGACACCGGGGAGCTGTTTTTT	CASSQLPGDTGELFF	.	once	TRBV4-1	TRBJ2-2
TGTGCCAGCAGCGCAGACCCTAGCGGGGGGGCTGCGGGTTACGAGCAGTACTTC	CASSADPSGGAAGYEQYF	TRBD2	.	TRBV9	TRBJ2-7
TGTGCCACCGACACCTCCTTCTCTGGAAACACCATATATTTT	CATDTSFSGNTIYF	.	.	TRBV28	TRBJ1-3
TGTGCCAGCAGGGCGCTAGCGGGGTCTCTGAACGAGCAGTACTTC	CASRALAGSLNEQYF	TRBD2	.	TRBV7-8	TRBJ2-7
TGTGCCAGCGGCCCGACAGGGAGCGAGACCCAGTACTTC	CASGPTGSETQYF	TRBD1	.	TRBV2	TRBJ2-5
TGTGCCAGCACGTCCTGGACAGACATGAACACTGAAGCTTTCTTT	CASTSWTDMNTEAFF	.	few	TRBV7-9	TRBJ1-1
TGTGCCAGCAGCTTAGCGGGGGGAAGCTCTGGAAACACCATATATTTT	CASSLAGGSSGNTIYF	.	.	TRBV7-2	TRBJ1-3
TGTGCCAGCAGCTTAGGGAGGGGGCAGGGTAATTCACCCCTCCACTTT	CASSLGRGQGNSPLHF	TRBD1	.	TRBV7-6	TRBJ1-6
TGTGCCAGCAGTTCCGCAGGGGGTAATAGAGAAGCTTTCTTT	CASSSAGGNREAFF	TRBD1	.	TRBV6-2/TRBV6-3	TRBJ1-1
TGTGCCAGCAGCTCGGGACTGTCCGGGGAGCTGTTTTTT	CASSSGLSGELFF	.	.	TRBV7-3	TRBJ2-2
TGTGCCAGCAGTACTGGACAGTCAAGCTCCTACGAGCAGTACTTC	CASSTGQSSSYEQYF	.	.	TRBV28	TRBJ2-7
TGTGCCAGCGCGGGACAGGAATACAATGAGCAGTTCTTC	CASAGQEYNEQFF	TRBD1	.	TRBV6-1	TRBJ2-1
TGTGCCAGCACCTTGCTCGGCAGGGCCGGAACAGATACGCAGTATTTT	CASTLLGRAGTDTQYF	.	.	TRBV5-8	TRBJ2-3
TGTGCCAGCAGTTACAGCGGCAGCGGAGATTCACCCCTCCACTTT	CASSYSGSGDSPLHF	.	.	TRBV6-5	TRBJ1-6
TGTGCCAGCAGCCCAGGGAGGACAGGGATTTCACCCCTCCACTTT	CASSPGRTGISPLHF	TRBD1	.	TRBV9	TRBJ1-6
TGTGCCAGCAGCCTTCGGGGGGGGATGGGCTATGGCTACACCTTC	CASSLRGGMGYGYTF	.	.	TRBV11-2	TRBJ1-2
TGTGCCAGCAGCCAGGGGACCCTCCACTTT	CASSQGTLHF	.	.	TRBV6-5	TRBJ1-6
TGTGCCAGCAGTGGAGCCGGGGGGTCCTATAATTCACCCCTCCACTTT	CASSGAGGSYNSPLHF	.	.	TRBV27	TRBJ1-6